This T cell receptor (beta chain) was captured in a study of tumor and adjacent non-tumor tissue in lung cancer (dated by TCRdb to 2016 to 2018). Context from the whole study: The cohort included around eleven adenocarcinoma, a couple of squamous cell carcinoma and 1 small cell lung cancer patients. Among the approximately 15 patients, ages ranged from about 31 to 80 years, about 10 were men and 5 were women, and disease was TNM stage I to III. In total, sequencing yielded over 95 million productive TCRbeta reads, which works out to an average of around 3.9 million reads per sample. Bulk TCRbeta repertoires were compared between lung tumor tissue and matched distant non-tumor lung tissue obtained from over 13 lung cancer patients. Approximately 31 paired specimens, one tumor and one normal lung sample per patient, were profiled by TCRbeta CDR3 sequencing.

The method was multiplex PCR. The run used an Illumina HiSeq 2500. TCRbeta libraries were built by three rounds of nested PCR using primers (Table S4), following protocols modified from ARM-PCR. Before sequencing, PCR products of 200-500 bp were cut from the gel and purified using the QIAquick gel extraction kit. The authors' pipeline ran thus. Reads were cleaned using Trimmomatic, were merged into complete CDR3 sequences using FLASH, and were assigned to V(D)J germline segments using MiTCR. Clonal diversity was computed as the inverse Simpson's index with VDJtools. In-frame sequences lacking a premature stop codon were counted as productive reads. TCRdb itself trimmed the public reads at Q25 with fastp, ran MiXCR and retained productive beta chains. Rows with one shared CDR3 protein collapse into an entry with the most common genes and DNA. The authors' filters were not applied to this entry. For this sample there are 200,000 to 250,000 distinct CDR3 sequences; approximately 74% appear just once. Of the sample, less than 25% is held by the ten largest clones.

The table lists this clonotype with a few counts. This clone's antigen is unknown. The input lacks base qualities; no much larger clone sits a single base away. V loses 1 base of germline sequence and J loses 2 bases, and the interval between the two ends is 6 bases. Spanning cysteine to phenylalanine, the CDR3 consists of 12 amino acids. Of the read, only the CDR3 DNA is kept; its 36 bases are in frame from base 1. Taken from the germline V gene (reference sequence), the CDR1 and CDR2 loops are GTSNPN and SVGIG. Results and caveats for the whole study, not just this receptor: Only 15 patients were included in the cohort, and the need for larger samples and more detailed clinical data was noted by the authors. Because peripheral blood was not sequenced, blood TCRbeta repertoires in the lung cancer patients of the study were not examined. The sequencing platform is not named in the methods, and unique molecular identifiers are not mentioned. The top 100 clones made up a significantly larger cumulative share of the repertoire in normal lung than in tumor tissue. TCR diversity (inverse Simpson) was significantly higher in tumor than in normal lung tissue (roughly 390 vs 170, P = 0.0075, Mann-Whitney U test). TCR diversity was significantly higher in younger patients, and higher tumor TCR diversity was associated with shorter overall and disease-free survival.

RNA was isolated from bulk, unsorted tissue, and RNA quality was assessed with a NanoDrop ND-1000 and an Agilent 2100. All donors had newly diagnosed lung cancer, had not received prior chemotherapy, and were admitted for thoracic surgery in China between August and November 2014. Patients who had received previous radiotherapy or chemotherapy, or who had another concurrent cancer, were excluded from the study. Pieces of surgical tissue measuring roughly 1-2 cm3 were kept in RNAlater solution and stored at -80 degrees C until use. The receptor's source is a man between 60 and 75 years old with non-small cell lung cancer. Sequencing input: lung tumor tissue. Rearrangement joined TRBV30 to TRBJ2-7; a tentative D match to TRBD1 spans 5 bases. In nucleotide form, the sequence is TGTGCCTGGAGTGGGACAACCTACGAGCAGTACTTC. Its protein product is CAWSGTTYEQYF.